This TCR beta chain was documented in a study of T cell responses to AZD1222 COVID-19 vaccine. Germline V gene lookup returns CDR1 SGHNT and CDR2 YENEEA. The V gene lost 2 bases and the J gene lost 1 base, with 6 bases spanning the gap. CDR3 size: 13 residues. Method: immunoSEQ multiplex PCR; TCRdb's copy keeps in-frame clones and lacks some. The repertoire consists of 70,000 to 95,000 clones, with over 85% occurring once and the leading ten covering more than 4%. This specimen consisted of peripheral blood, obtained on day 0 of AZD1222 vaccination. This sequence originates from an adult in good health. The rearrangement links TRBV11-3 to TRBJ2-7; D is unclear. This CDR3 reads CASSLNPSYEQYF. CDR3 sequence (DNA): TGTGCCAGCAGCTTAAACCCGTCCTACGAGCAGTACTTC.